The 14 T cell receptor beta chains given below trace back to one sample, sequenced in a study of beta chain features in type 1 diabetes. Expressed TCRB transcripts were sequenced because the entire RNA isolate underwent reverse transcription. This table comes from immunoSEQ multiplex PCR, and its TCRdb copy is limited to in-frame clones, with some not included. The sample carries some 410,000 clones, more than 11% recorded once. The sample was naive CD4+ T cells from blood. The receptors were gathered from a man aged 25-45 years in good health.

The rearrangement links TRBV29-1 to TRBJ1-1, with D maybe TRBD1 (5 bases). This CDR3 has 14 residues. Looked up from germline, CDR1 is SQVTM and CDR2 is ANQGSEA. The V and J ends lost 6 bases and 6 bases respectively, with 20 bases between them. CDR3 in amino acids: CSVRDGAWSSEAFF. In nucleotides, the CDR3 is TGCAGCGTAAGGGACGGCGCCTGGAGTTCTGAAGCTTTCTTT.

This clone was seen a few times. The V and J genes are TRBV6-5 and TRBJ2-7, with TRBD1 as a possible D gene (5 bases). The V end was cut by 3 bases, the J end by 4 bases, with 16 bases between. The V gene's germline CDR1 is MNHEY and CDR2 SVGAGI. The CDR3 spans 15 residues. CDR3 in amino acids: CASSYGQGLGYEQYF. CDR3 DNA sequence: TGTGCCAGCAGTTATGGACAAGGGCTCGGTTACGAGCAGTACTTC.

The rearrangement links TRBV5-4 to TRBJ2-2; 8 nucleotides match TRBD2. Germline CDR1 is SGHNT and CDR2 is YYREEE (reference sequence). Trimming removed 1 base from V and 4 bases from J; junction bases left unmatched: 6. The CDR3 consists of 16 residues. Here the CDR3 DNA reads TGTGCCAGCAGCTTGCTTGCGCGGGAGGCCACCGGGGAGCTGTTTTTT. It is translated as CASSLLAREATGELFF.

This clone appeared a few times. The J gene is TRBJ2-7, the V gene TRBV10-2; D ambiguous. V lost 2 bases and J 5 bases, leaving 10 bases between the germline ends. CDR1 is WSHSY and CDR2 is SAAADI in the germline V gene. The CDR3 is 13 amino acids. In nucleotides, the CDR3 is TGCGCCAGCAGTGAGGCCAGGATCCACGAGCAGTACGTC. The encoded protein is CASSEARIHEQYV.

The table lists this clone with a few counts. This rearrangement joins TRBV5-4 to TRBJ2-5; unclear D gene. CDR3 size: 13 residues. The V gene's germline CDR1 is SGHNT and CDR2 YYREEE (reference sequence). With 2 bases removed from V and 1 base from J, the gap between germline ends came to 6 bases. The CDR3 region is CASSFGFQETQYF. The CDR3 nucleotides are TGTGCCAGCAGCTTTGGATTCCAAGAGACCCAGTACTTC.

The rearrangement uses TRBV14 and TRBJ2-5; the D is unclear. Germline V gene sequence: CDR1 SGHDN, CDR2 FVKESK. V gave up 0 bases and J gave up 1 base, with 6 bases separating them. This CDR3 is built from 14 residues. The CDR3 bases are TGTGCCAGCAGCCAAGAGAACTTCCAAGAGACCCAGTACTTC. Its protein is CASSQENFQETQYF.

V usage is TRBV1 and J usage is TRBJ2-7; the DNA was not used to check the table's D call, TRBD2. TRBV1 is a pseudogene. The CDR3 length is 17 residues. CDR3 loop: CTSSQDVIAGKRYEQYV. In DNA, the CDR3 is TGCACCAGCAGCCAAGATGTGATAGCGGGAAAAAGATACGAGCAGTACGTC.

This clone was detected only a few times. The chain links TRBV7-9 to TRBJ1-3; 8 bases align to TRBD1. Per the germline V gene, CDR1 is SEHNR and CDR2 is FQNEAQ (reference sequence). The CDR3 is 14 residues long. The trim removed 5 bases at V and 4 bases at J, leaving 4 bases unmatched. The CDR3 DNA follows: TGTGCCAGCAGCGGGACAGGTCTCGGAAACACCATATATTTT. It is translated as CASSGTGLGNTIYF.

V usage is TRBV9 and J usage is TRBJ1-1; D call uncertain. The CDR3 length is 14 residues. Per germline, CDR1 SGDLS and CDR2 YYNGEE. Trimming cost V 0 bases and J 4 bases, with 10 bases left between them. The CDR3 region is CASSVGTLTTEAFF. CDR3 nucleotides: TGTGCCAGCAGCGTAGGAACATTGACCACTGAAGCTTTCTTT.

This clone was observed a handful of times. The V gene is TRBV9, the J gene TRBJ2-5; D possibly uses TRBD1 or TRBD2 (6 bases each). This CDR3 contains 14 residues. V was cut by 3 bases and J by 4 bases, with 13 bases left in between. Germline V gene data show CDR1 as SGDLS and CDR2 as YYNGEE. CDR3 in amino acids: CASSERGAGETQYF. The DNA of the CDR3 is TGTGCCAGCAGCGAAAGGGGGGCGGGAGAGACCCAGTACTTC.

There are a few counts of this clone. The CDR3 spells CASSPGVAEETQYF. The CDR3 DNA follows: TGTGCCAGCTCACCAGGCGTTGCAGAGGAGACCCAGTACTTC. The chain carries TRBV18 and TRBJ2-5, with unresolved D. The germline V and J ends were trimmed by 2 bases and 5 bases, with 12 bases remaining between them. The CDR3 extends over 14 amino acids. Germline V gene sequence: CDR1 KGHSH, CDR2 LQKENI.

This clone was detected a few times. This rearrangement joins TRBV25-1 to TRBJ1-3; D not certain. The CDR3 sequence is 14 residues long. CDR1 and CDR2 from the germline V gene are MGHDK and SYGVNS. The germline V and J ends were trimmed by 2 bases and 4 bases, with 9 bases remaining between them. CDR3 in DNA: TGTGCCAGCAGTGAACTCCGCACGGGAAACACCATATATTTT. Encoded protein: CASSELRTGNTIYF. The entire variable domain, with the rest obtained from reference TRBV25-1 and TRBJ1-3, is as follows: EADIYQTPRYLVIGTGKKITLECSQTMGHDKMYWYQQDPGMELHLIHYSYGVNSTEKGDLSSESTVSRIRTEHFPLTLESARPSHTSQYLCASSELRTGNTIYFGEGSWLTVV.

V gene TRBV7-9 combines with J gene TRBJ2-6, with D maybe TRBD1 (6 bases). Looked up from germline, CDR1 is SEHNR and CDR2 is FQNEAQ (reference sequence). This CDR3 spans 17 amino acids. V lost 5 bases to trimming and J lost 0 bases, with 14 bases between them. Here the CDR3 DNA reads TGTGCCAGCAGCACATACAGGGATAGCTCTGGGGCCAACGTCCTGACTTTC. Residues: CASSTYRDSSGANVLTF. Based on the CDR3 plus reference TRBV7-9 and TRBJ2-6, the full variable domain is DTGVSQNPRHKITKRGQNVTFRCDPISEHNRLYWYRQTLGQGPEFLTYFQNEAQLEKSRLLSDRFSAERPKGSFSTLEIQRTEQGDSAMYLCASSTYRDSSGANVLTFGAGSRLTVL.

V and J are TRBV4-1 and TRBJ2-4; possibly TRBD2 for D (6 bases). Germline CDR1 and CDR2: MGHRA and YSYEKL. The V end was cut by 5 bases, the J end by 0 bases, with 11 bases between. The CDR3 consists of 15 residues. The CDR3 bases are TGCGCCAGCAGCATTAGCGGAGTAGCCAAAAACATTCAGTACTTC. Translating it yields CASSISGVAKNIQYF.